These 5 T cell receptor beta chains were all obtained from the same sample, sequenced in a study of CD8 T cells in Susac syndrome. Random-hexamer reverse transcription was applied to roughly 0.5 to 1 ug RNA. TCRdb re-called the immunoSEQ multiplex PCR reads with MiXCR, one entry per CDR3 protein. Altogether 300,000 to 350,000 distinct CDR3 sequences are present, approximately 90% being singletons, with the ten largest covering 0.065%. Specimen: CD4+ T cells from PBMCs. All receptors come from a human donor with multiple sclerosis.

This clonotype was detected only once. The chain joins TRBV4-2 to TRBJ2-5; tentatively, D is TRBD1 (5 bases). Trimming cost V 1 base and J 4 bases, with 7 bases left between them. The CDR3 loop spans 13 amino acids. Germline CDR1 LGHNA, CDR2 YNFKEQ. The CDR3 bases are TGTGCCAGCAGCCAAGGCAGGGTAGAGACCCAGTACTTC. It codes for CASSQGRVETQYF.

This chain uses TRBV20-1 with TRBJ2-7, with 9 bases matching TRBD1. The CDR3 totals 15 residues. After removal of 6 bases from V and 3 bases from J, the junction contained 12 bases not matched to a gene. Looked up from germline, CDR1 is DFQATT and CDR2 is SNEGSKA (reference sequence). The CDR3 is CSAPVGTGRFYEQYF. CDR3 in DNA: TGCAGTGCCCCGGTGGGGACAGGGCGTTTCTACGAGCAGTACTTC.

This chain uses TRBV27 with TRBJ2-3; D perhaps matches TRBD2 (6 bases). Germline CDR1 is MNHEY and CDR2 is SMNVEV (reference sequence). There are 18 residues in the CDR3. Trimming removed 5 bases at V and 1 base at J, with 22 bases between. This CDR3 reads CASSPNPPRLVGTDTQYF. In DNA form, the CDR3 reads TGTGCCAGCAGTCCCAACCCCCCCCGACTAGTAGGCACAGATACGCAGTATTTT.

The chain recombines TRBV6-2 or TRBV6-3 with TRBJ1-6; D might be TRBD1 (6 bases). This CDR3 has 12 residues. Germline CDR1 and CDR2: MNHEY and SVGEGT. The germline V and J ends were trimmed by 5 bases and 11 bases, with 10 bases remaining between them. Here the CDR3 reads CASSKQGPPLHF. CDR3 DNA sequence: TGTGCCAGCAGTAAACAGGGACCACCCCTCCACTTT.

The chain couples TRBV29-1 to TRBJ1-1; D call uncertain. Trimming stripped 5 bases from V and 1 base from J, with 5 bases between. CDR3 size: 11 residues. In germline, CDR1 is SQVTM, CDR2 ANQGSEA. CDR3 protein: CSVRTNTEAFF. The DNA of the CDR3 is TGCAGCGTTCGGACGAACACTGAAGCTTTCTTT.